The clone carrying this T cell receptor (beta chain) was counted a few times. This may arise from a read error, as a much more abundant clone is one base away. It was with a sample-barcoded 5' primer and a J-beta primer mix that a second PCR of about 6 to 12 cycles was run. Each CDR3 protein is one row after TCRdb ran MiXCR on the 5' RACE reads. The table has about 1.6 million distinct CDR3 sequences, about 31% seen once. The record originates from a study of blood T cells in healthy people across ages. There are 13 residues in the CDR3. V was pared by 0 bases and J by 6 bases, with 5 bases between. Germline loops: CDR1 MNHEY, CDR2 SVGEGT.

The V and J genes are TRBV6-2 or TRBV6-3 and TRBJ2-2; D not certain. The sample consisted of blood. The source of this sequence is a woman aged 30 to 39 in good health. CDR3 nucleotide sequence: TGTGCCAGCAGTTACTCGGTCGCCGGGGAGCTGTTTTTT. This gives the protein CASSYSVAGELFF.